Listed below are T cell receptor beta chains from one sample, sequenced in a study of post-analysis software for immune sequencing data. Each CDR3 protein is one row after TCRdb ran MiXCR on the PCR reads. This sample has roughly 730,000 distinct CDR3 sequences; 30% occur once, and the top ten carry 0.56%. Input material: blood. The receptors stem from a girl between 5 and 17 years old with multiple sclerosis. Both conserved end residues are part of each CDR3. The order of the fields is D gene, V gene, J gene, clone size, CDR3 DNA, CDR3 protein. D genes are given only for firm matches. Clone size appears in some rows only: once, few, many, or a class for an expanded clone.

TRBD2	TRBV3-1	TRBJ2-1	.	TGTGCCAGCAGGCGTGGGGCGGGGGTGAGCTCCTACAATGAGCAGTTCTTC	CASRRGAGVSSYNEQFF
TRBD1	TRBV18	TRBJ1-2	few	TGTGCCAGCTCAACCACAGGGGTAGACTATGGCTACACCTTC	CASSTTGVDYGYTF
.	TRBV5-1	TRBJ2-1	few	TGCGCCAGCAGCTATACCCGGGACTCCCTGAACAATGAGCAGTTCTTC	CASSYTRDSLNNEQFF
TRBD1	TRBV12-3/TRBV12-4	TRBJ1-5	.	TGTGCCAGCAGGGTTCGGGACAGAGGCAATCAGCCCCAGCATTTT	CASRVRDRGNQPQHF
.	TRBV15	TRBJ1-1	.	TGTGCCACCAGCAGGACCCTCGAGGCGGTGAACACTGAAGCTTTCTTT	CATSRTLEAVNTEAFF
.	TRBV5-1	TRBJ2-7	few	TGCGCCAGCAGCGCCTTGGGAGACCTCTACGAGCAGTACTTC	CASSALGDLYEQYF
TRBD1	TRBV20-1	TRBJ2-7	.	TGCAGTGCCCGACAGGGGGTCTACGAGCAGTACTTC	CSARQGVYEQYF
.	TRBV29-1	TRBJ1-3	.	TGCAGCGTTAGACGGACTGCCGGAAACACCATATATTTT	CSVRRTAGNTIYF
.	TRBV4-2	TRBJ2-6	.	TGTGCCTGCAGCCAAGCCCAAGTACGAGTAGGTGGGGCCAACGTCCTGACTTTC	CACSQAQVRVGGANVLTF
.	TRBV7-2	TRBJ1-2	.	TGTGCCAGCAGCTTAGACTCGGGGGGGTATGGCTACACCTTC	CASSLDSGGYGYTF
TRBD2	TRBV27	TRBJ2-1	few	TGTGCCAGCAGTTTATCGGTAGCGGGGCTGTCGAATGAGCAGTTCTTC	CASSLSVAGLSNEQFF
TRBD1	TRBV7-9	TRBJ2-7	.	TGTGCCAGCAACCTCGACAGGGGTCCCTCCTACGAGCAGTACTTC	CASNLDRGPSYEQYF
TRBD1	TRBV10-3	TRBJ2-1	few	TGTGCCATCAAGGACAGGGGGCGTGGGGAGACCCAGTTCTTC	CAIKDRGRGETQFF
TRBD1	TRBV6-6	TRBJ2-7	.	TGTGCCAGCAGTCCCCGACAGGGACGGGCCTACGAGCAGTACTTC	CASSPRQGRAYEQYF
.	TRBV20-1	TRBJ2-3	few	TGCAGTGCTTTACAGACTAGTTCTGATACGCAGTATTTT	CSALQTSSDTQYF
TRBD2	TRBV7-2	TRBJ2-5	.	TGTGCCAGCAGCTTATCGTGGGGGAATCTAGCGGGAGGGTCCCCGGCCCAGTACTTC	CASSLSWGNLAGGSPAQYF
.	TRBV7-9	TRBJ1-1	once	TGTGCCAGCAGCCGGATGGTATTGTCGGGCACTGAAGCTTTCTTT	CASSRMVLSGTEAFF
TRBD1	TRBV12-3/TRBV12-4	TRBJ2-3	.	TGTGCCAGCAGGTCGGGACAGGGAGCAGATACGCAGTATTTT	CASRSGQGADTQYF
.	TRBV29-1	TRBJ2-7	many	TGCAGCGTTGTAGGTAGAGCTGGCTACGAGCAGTACTTC	CSVVGRAGYEQYF
.	TRBV12-3/TRBV12-4	TRBJ2-3	.	TGTGCCAGCAAAAGTATTAGCGCAGATGCGCAGTATTTT	CASKSISADAQYF
.	TRBV6-5	TRBJ2-1	.	TGTGCCAGCATGCCAGCGTACTACAATGAGCAGTTCTTC	CASMPAYYNEQFF
.	TRBV27	TRBJ1-1	few	TGTGCCAGCAGTTCGGGGACCCTAAGTGGTGAAGCTTTCTTT	CASSSGTLSGEAFF
.	TRBV2	TRBJ2-1	.	TGTGCCACCGTCCGGGCTAGAGGAAATGAGCAGTTCTTC	CATVRARGNEQFF
TRBD2	TRBV18	TRBJ2-1	few	TGTGCCAGCTCACCTGGACTAGCGGGAGTTGATAATGAGCAGTTCTTC	CASSPGLAGVDNEQFF
.	TRBV3-1	TRBJ2-3	.	TGTGCCAGCAGCCAAGTTTTCGGCAACACAGATACGCAGTATTTT	CASSQVFGNTDTQYF
.	TRBV5-1	TRBJ2-7	few	TGCGCCAGCAGCTCCTTTAACCGGGGTCGAAGAAGCTACGAGCAGTACTTC	CASSSFNRGRRSYEQYF
TRBD1	TRBV12-3/TRBV12-4	TRBJ1-1	few	TGTGCCAGCATTCGGACAGGGGGCAGGACTGAAGCTTTCTTT	CASIRTGGRTEAFF
.	TRBV29-1	TRBJ2-3	few	TGCAGCCTCAGACTGGGGAATTTGGCAGATACGCAGTATTTT	CSLRLGNLADTQYF
.	TRBV3-1	TRBJ2-5	.	TGTGCCAGCAGTTCCGGGCAGGAAGAGACCCAGTACTTC	CASSSGQEETQYF
.	TRBV20-1	TRBJ2-5	few	TGCAGTGTACCCTTCACGCGAACGTACCAAGAGACCCAGTACTTC	CSVPFTRTYQETQYF
TRBD2	TRBV7-2	TRBJ2-7	few	TGTGCCAGCAGGACGGGACTAGCGGGGGGGAGCTCCTACAATGAGCAGTACTTC	CASRTGLAGGSSYNEQYF
.	TRBV19	TRBJ1-5	.	TGTGCCAGTATTGGGCAGACGCGTTTTGCCCAGCATTTT	CASIGQTRFAQHF
.	TRBV4-3	TRBJ2-7	many	TGCGCCAGCAGCCAAGATGTCCTCCGTCCCCCCGAGCAGTACTTC	CASSQDVLRPPEQYF
.	TRBV18	TRBJ2-3	.	TGTGCCAGCTCACCGGAGGACGGATACACAGATACGCAGTATTTT	CASSPEDGYTDTQYF
TRBD2	TRBV27	TRBJ2-7	few	TGTGCCAGCAGTTTATCGACTAGCTCTCACGAGCAGTACTTC	CASSLSTSSHEQYF
.	TRBV5-6	TRBJ2-5	.	TGTGCCAGCACCCGCTTTCCGGGACACCAAGAGACCCAGTACTTC	CASTRFPGHQETQYF
.	TRBV20-1	TRBJ1-5	.	TGCAGTGCTAGAGATCATGGGGATGGCAATCAGCCCCAGCATTTT	CSARDHGDGNQPQHF
.	TRBV20-1	TRBJ2-1	.	TGCAGTGCTAAGCGCCAAGTGGGGTCCCACAATGAGCAGTTCTTC	CSAKRQVGSHNEQFF
.	TRBV20-1	TRBJ2-5	.	TGCAGTGCCCCGACTGCAGAACGAAGGGGGGAGACCCAGTACTTC	CSAPTAERRGETQYF